Only one count was recorded for the clone carrying this T cell receptor beta chain. The sample holds other DNA sequences that translate to the same CDR3. These data are taken from a study of blood T cell repertoires in COVID-19. At the level of the study: Whether acute or convalescent, the COVID-19 samples came from the United States, Italy and Spain.

Clones were read by immunoSEQ multiplex PCR, and TCRdb kept only the in-frame ones, dropping some. The sample carries 250,000 or so clones, roughly nine tenths recorded once. CDR1 SGHRS and CDR2 YFSETQ come from the germline V gene. The CDR3 consists of 15 residues. The junction had 7 bases not matched to a gene; V was cut back by 8 bases and J by 0 bases. V is TRBV5-1 and J is TRBJ2-2, with 7 bases identical to TRBD1. The sequenced sample was peripheral blood. This TCR came from a man in his sixties with acute or convalescent COVID-19. In DNA, the CDR3 is TGCGCCAGTAGCCTGGACAGGCCGAACACCGGGGAGCTGTTTTTT. Protein product: CASSLDRPNTGELFF. Variable domain in full (rest from reference TRBV5-1 and TRBJ2-2): KAGVTQTPRYLIKTRGQQVTLSCSPISGHRSVSWYQQTPGQGLQFLFEYFSETQRNKGNFPGRFSGRQFSNSRSEMNVSTLELGDSALYLCASSLDRPNTGELFFGEGSRLTVL.